This TCR gamma chain was obtained from a study of γδ T cells in repeated Plasmodium falciparum infection. About the research overall: Malian children with intense seasonal malaria exposure were compared with matched Australian children. Notes on the study in general: Malian children's Vdelta2-negative repertoires appeared more expanded and less diverse than Australians'. Vdelta2-negative gammadelta repertoires, largely Vdelta1+, seemingly showed infection-driven waves of new clonal selection. Vgamma9/Vdelta2+ T cells showed a stable polyclonal repertoire with shared TCRgamma sequences.

TCRdb ran CATT on the multiplex PCR reads. The table includes around 27,000 gamma-chain clones, over 1.3% detected once. With regard to this clone: Its antigen is not known. The amino acid sequence in TCRdb belongs to a much larger clone and departs from this DNA's translation at residue 9, likely a sequencing read error; the sequence shown is translated from the DNA.

This CDR3 is 17 amino acids long. Per germline, CDR1 GITISATS and CDR2 ISYDGTV (reference sequence). J gave up 9 bases and V 0 bases, and 8 bases lay outside the gene matches. Flow sorting of PBMC yielded separate Vgamma9/Vdelta2+ and Vdelta2-negative gammadelta T cell populations for bulk repertoire analysis. The receptor's source is a pool of human donors (malaria-infected and uninfected, not separated). Sequenced input: gamma-delta T cells from blood. This rearrangement joins TRGV9 to TRGJP. Matching the DNA to germline supplied the J gene, which TCRdb does not give. The CDR3 sequence: CALWEVLVRLGKKIKVF. Here the CDR3 DNA reads TGTGCCTTGTGGGAGGTGTTGGTAAGGTTGGGCAAAAAAATCAAGGTATTT.